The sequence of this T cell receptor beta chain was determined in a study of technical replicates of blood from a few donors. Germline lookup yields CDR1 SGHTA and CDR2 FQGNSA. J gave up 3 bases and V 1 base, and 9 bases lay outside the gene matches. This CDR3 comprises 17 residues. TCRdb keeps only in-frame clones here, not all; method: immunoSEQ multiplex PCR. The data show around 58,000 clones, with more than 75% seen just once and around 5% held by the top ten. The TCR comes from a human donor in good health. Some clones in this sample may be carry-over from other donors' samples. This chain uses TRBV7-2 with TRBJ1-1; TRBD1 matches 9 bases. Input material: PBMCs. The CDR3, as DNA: TGTGCCAGCAGCTTAGAGGGGACAGGGCAGGTTGACACTGAAGCTTTCTTT. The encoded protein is CASSLEGTGQVDTEAFF.